This TCR beta chain is from a study of blood T cells in healthy people across ages. A sample-barcoded 5' primer and a J-beta primer mix were used in a second PCR of roughly 6 to 11 cycles. MiXCR was run by TCRdb on the 5' RACE reads, yielding one entry per CDR3 protein. Here the sample spans approximately 2,000,000 distinct CDR3 sequences, 39% being singletons. The CDR3 is made up of 16 amino acids. J gave up 3 bases and V 5 bases, and 13 bases lay outside the gene matches. Germline values: CDR1 SGHAT, CDR2 FQDESV (reference sequence). The sample consisted of blood. The sequence derives from a human donor in good health. The rearrangement joins TRBV11-1 to TRBJ2-7; 7 bases fit TRBD1. This CDR3 reads CASSPHRGDGHYEQYF. The CDR3 DNA is TGTGCCAGCAGCCCGCACAGGGGTGATGGGCACTACGAGCAGTACTTC.